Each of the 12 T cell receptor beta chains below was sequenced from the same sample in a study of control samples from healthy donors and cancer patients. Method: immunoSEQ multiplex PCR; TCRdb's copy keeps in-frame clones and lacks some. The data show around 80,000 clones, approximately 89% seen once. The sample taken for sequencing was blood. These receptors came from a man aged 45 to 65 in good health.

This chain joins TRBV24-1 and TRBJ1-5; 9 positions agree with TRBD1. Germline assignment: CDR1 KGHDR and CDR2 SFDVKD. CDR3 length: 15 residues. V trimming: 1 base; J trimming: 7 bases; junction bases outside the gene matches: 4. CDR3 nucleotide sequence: TGTGCCACCAGTGATTTACGGACAGGGGACCAGCCCCAGCATTTT. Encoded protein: CATSDLRTGDQPQHF.

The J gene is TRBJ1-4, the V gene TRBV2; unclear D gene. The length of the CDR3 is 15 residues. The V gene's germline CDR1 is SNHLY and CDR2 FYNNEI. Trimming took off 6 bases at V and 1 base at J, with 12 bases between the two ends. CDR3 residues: CASSAGKGTNEKLFF. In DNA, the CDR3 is TGTGCCAGCAGCGCGGGAAAGGGAACTAATGAAAAACTGTTTTTT.

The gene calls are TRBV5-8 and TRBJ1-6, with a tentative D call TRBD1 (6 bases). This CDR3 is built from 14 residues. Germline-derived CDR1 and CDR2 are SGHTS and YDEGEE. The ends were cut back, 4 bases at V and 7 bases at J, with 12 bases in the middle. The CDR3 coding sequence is TGTGCCAGCAGCGGAAGGACAGAGAATTCACCCCTCCACTTT. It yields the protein CASSGRTENSPLHF.

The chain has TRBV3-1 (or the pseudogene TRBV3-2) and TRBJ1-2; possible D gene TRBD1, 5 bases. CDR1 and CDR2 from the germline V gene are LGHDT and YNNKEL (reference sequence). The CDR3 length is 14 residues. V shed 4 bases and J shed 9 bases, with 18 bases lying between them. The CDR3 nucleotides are TGTGCCAGCAGCCTGCAGGGAAGGGGCAGTAGCTACACCTTC. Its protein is CASSLQGRGSSYTF.

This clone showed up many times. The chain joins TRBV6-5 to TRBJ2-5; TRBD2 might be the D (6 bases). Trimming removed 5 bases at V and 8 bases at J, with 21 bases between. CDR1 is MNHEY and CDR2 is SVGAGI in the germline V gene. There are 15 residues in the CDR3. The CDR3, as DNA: TGTGCCAGCAGTCCAACAGCGGGCCCCACGGGAACCCAGTACTTC. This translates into CASSPTAGPTGTQYF.

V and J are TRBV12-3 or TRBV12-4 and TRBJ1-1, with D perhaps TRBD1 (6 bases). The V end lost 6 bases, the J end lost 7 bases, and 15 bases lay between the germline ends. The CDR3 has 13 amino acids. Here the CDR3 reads CASSPNRAGEAFF. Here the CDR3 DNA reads TGTGCCAGCAGCCCTAACAGGGCGGGTGAAGCTTTCTTT.

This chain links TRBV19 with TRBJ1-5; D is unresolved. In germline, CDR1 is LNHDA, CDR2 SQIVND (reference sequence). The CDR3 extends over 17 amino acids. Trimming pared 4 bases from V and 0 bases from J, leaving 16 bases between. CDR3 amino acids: CASSNIGPAYSNQPQHF. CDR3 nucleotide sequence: TGTGCCAGTAGTAACATCGGCCCCGCCTATAGCAATCAGCCCCAGCATTTT.

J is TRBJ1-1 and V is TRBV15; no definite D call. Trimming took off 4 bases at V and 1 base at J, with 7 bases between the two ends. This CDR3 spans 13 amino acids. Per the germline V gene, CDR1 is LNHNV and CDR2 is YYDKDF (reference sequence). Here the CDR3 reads CATSIEWNTEAFF. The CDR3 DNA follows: TGTGCCACCAGCATTGAGTGGAACACTGAAGCTTTCTTT.

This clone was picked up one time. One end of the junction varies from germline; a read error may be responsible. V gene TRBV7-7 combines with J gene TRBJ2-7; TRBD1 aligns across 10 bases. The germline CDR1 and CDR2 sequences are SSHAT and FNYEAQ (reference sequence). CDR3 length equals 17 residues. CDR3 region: CASSSPSGTGATYEQYF. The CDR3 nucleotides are TGTGCTAGCAGCTCCCCCTCCGGGACAGGGGCTACTTACGAGCAGTACTTC.

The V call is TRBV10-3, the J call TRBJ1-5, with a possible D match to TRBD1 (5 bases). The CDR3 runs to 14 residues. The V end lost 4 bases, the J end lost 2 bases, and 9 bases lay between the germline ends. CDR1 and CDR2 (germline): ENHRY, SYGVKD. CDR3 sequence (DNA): TGTGCCATCAGTGCGACAGTAGGCAATCAGCCCCAGCATTTT. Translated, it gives CAISATVGNQPQHF.

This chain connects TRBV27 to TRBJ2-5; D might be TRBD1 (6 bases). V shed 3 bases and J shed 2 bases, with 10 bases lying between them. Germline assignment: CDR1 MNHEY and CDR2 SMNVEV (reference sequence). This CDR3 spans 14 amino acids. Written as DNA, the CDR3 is TGTGCCAGCAGTTTTAGGGGGTTACAAGAGACCCAGTACTTC. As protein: CASSFRGLQETQYF.

The CDR3 nucleotides are TGTGCCAGCAGCCGGGGACAGGGTCTCGACGAGCAGTACTTC. It specifies CASSRGQGLDEQYF. The chain carries TRBV7-9 and TRBJ2-7; 9 bases map to TRBD1. Germline V gene data show CDR1 as SEHNR and CDR2 as FQNEAQ (reference sequence). There are 14 residues in the CDR3. Unmatched junction bases numbered 7, after V lost 5 bases and J lost 5 bases.